This T cell receptor beta chain was retrieved from a study of cytomegalovirus exposure and HLA in healthy donors. Study findings and constraints: As immune exposure information, only CMV serostatus was available.

The germline gives CDR1 MDHEN, CDR2 SYDVKM. V lost 3 bases, J lost 7 bases, and 5 bases stayed unmatched. The CDR3 is 15 residues long. PCR primers comprised 60 Vbeta and 13 Jbeta primers. The method was immunoSEQ multiplex PCR; TCRdb's version includes in-frame clones alone and lacks a portion of them. This sample has fewer than 200,000 clones, with approximately 80% found just once. There are a few counts of this clone. Antigen: not known. The receptor comes from a woman aged 45-65 years in good health and CMV-seronegative. The chain is built from TRBV28 and TRBJ2-2; 10 bases agree with TRBD1. The sample was PBMCs. The DNA of the CDR3 is TGTGCCAGCAGTTTCGGGACAGGGGAGGTCGGGGAGCTGTTTTTT. Translation: CASSFGTGEVGELFF.